This entry is about one T cell receptor (beta chain). This clonotype was seen more than once but under ten times. The antigen this receptor binds is unknown. No much larger clone exists at a distance of one base, and base qualities are not known. These data originate in a study of T cells after yellow fever vaccination (dated by TCRdb to between 2018 and 2020). Background for the entire study: The SMART-Seq v4 Ultra Low Input RNA kit was used to prepare libraries from fractions with low cell numbers. To follow T-cell clones before and after both primary and booster YFV17D yellow fever vaccination, bulk TCR alpha and beta repertoires underwent longitudinal sequencing. Two healthy male donors, one aged 18 to 30 and one aged 30 to 39 years, were included in the cohort. Blood was collected at multiple timepoints before and after primary and secondary immunization, and bulk PBMC replicates and cell subsets were isolated.

The sample was run on an Illumina NovaSeq 6000. TCR cDNA was synthesized by 5'RACE template switching, through which a universal primer site and unique molecular identifiers were introduced. Priming for cDNA synthesis came from both the TCR alpha and TCR beta constant segments. Library amplification involved two PCR steps, and the second step added sample barcodes and sequencing adapters. Sequencing of libraries was performed on Illumina HiSeq 2500 (2x100 bp) or NovaSeq (2x150 bp). Processing in the source paper ran as follows. Reads were demultiplexed and collapsed into UMI consensus sequences with MIGEC, and V(D)J alignment was performed with MiXCR. Vaccine-responding clonotypes were defined with edgeR using replicate PBMC samples, requiring FDR below 0.01 and a log2 fold change above 5 up to day 15. Bulk clonotypes were assigned CD4 or CD8 identity according to which sequenced CD4 or CD8 repertoire held them at higher abundance. TCRdb trimmed public reads at Q25 via fastp, called clones via MiXCR and kept in-frame beta chains. Rows matching on CDR3 protein sequence are summarized as one entry with the most common DNA and genes. For this entry, the V and J calls and clone size follow TCRdb and not the study's own pipeline. Counted in this sample were under 400,000 distinct CDR3 sequences; 9.5% to 15% of them appeared once. The ten largest account for 2.5% to 4% of the sample.

Broader findings and caveats from the paper: Most clones expanded after primary vaccination (almost 98% of CD4 and roughly 91% of CD8) were re-detected after the booster, suggesting that broad memory maintenance occurred. A small share of clonotypes was detected in both CD4 and CD8 compartments, with the overlap likely arising from convergent recombination. The secondary T-cell response was weaker than the primary response but faster, peaking on day 5 instead of day 15. Because abundant contaminating clonotypes from the bulk population could be contained in FACS-sorted repertoires, computational filtering was required. Only two donors were included in the study, so the extent to which the findings can be generalized is limited.

The label giving this sample's treatment or condition can be read as: live attenuated yellow fever vaccine strain. A standard Ficoll-Paque protocol was used to isolate PBMCs from peripheral blood. Dynabeads CD4 and CD8 positive selection kits were used to isolate the CD4 and CD8 T-cell fractions. TriZol was used to extract RNA from bulk PBMCs, from CD4 and CD8 fractions, and from dextramer-positive and dextramer-negative fractions. From the cysteine up to the phenylalanine, the CDR3 has a length of 15 residues. The kept DNA is CDR3 alone, 45 bases in frame from the first base. CDR1 and CDR2 were assigned from the germline V gene as SGHTA and FQGTGA. Deletion took 3 bases off V and 5 bases off J, with a span of 16 bases between the germline ends.

Sequenced here: CD4+ T cells sorted from PBMCs, sampled 15 days after the yellow fever booster vaccination. The chain is made from TRBV7-3 and TRBJ2-5; matching of 7 bases hints at TRBD2 as the D gene. The TCR sequence derives from a young man who received the YFV17D yellow fever vaccine. The DNA reads TGTGCCAGCAGCTTCAGAGGGGGGGACGGCGAGACCCAGTACTTC. It translates as CASSFRGGDGETQYF.